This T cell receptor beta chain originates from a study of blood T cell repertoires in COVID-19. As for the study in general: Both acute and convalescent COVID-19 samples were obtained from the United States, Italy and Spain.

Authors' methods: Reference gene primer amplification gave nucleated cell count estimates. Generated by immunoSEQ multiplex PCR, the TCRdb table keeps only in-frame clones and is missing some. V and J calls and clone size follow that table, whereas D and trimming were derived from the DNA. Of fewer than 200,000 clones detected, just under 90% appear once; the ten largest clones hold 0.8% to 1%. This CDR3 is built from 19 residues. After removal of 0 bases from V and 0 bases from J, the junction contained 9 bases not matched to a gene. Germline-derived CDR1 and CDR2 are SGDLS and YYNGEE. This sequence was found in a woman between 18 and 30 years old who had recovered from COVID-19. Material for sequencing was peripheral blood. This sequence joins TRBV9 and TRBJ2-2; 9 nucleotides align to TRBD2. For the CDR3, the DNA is TGTGCCAGCAGCGTAGATTGGATAGCGGGAGCGCCGAACACCGGGGAGCTGTTTTTT. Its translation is CASSVDWIAGAPNTGELFF.